These 5 T cell receptor beta chains were sequenced from one sample in a study of shared clonotypes between healthy human individuals. CD45RO negativity and positive selection for CCR7 defined naive CD8 cells, a population that excluded terminally differentiated effector memory CD45RA+ cells. Profiling relied on immunoSEQ multiplex PCR, and the TCRdb table lists in-frame clones only, not all of them. The table has approximately 590,000 clones, just under 97% seen once. The sample comprised naive CD8+ T cells sorted from blood. Receptors originate from a woman in her 30s in good health.

The chain uses TRBV13 and TRBJ2-1; 9 positions match TRBD2. The V and J ends lost 5 bases and 10 bases, in that order; junction bases with no gene match: 15. The CDR3 runs 16 residues. Germline values: CDR1 PRHDT, CDR2 FYEKMQ (reference sequence). CDR3 DNA: TGTGCCAGCAGCCCCCGGGGAGTAGCGGGAGTGGGGGAGCAGTTCTTC. The encoded protein is CASSPRGVAGVGEQFF.

This clone was recorded a few times. The sample contains more than one DNA sequence encoding this CDR3. This chain joins TRBV9 and TRBJ1-5; no clear D gene. Germline V gives CDR1 SGDLS, CDR2 YYNGEE. Trimming took 3 bases from V and 3 from J, leaving 10 bases between them. CDR3 length: 14 amino acids. The CDR3 DNA sequence: TGTGCCAGCAGCGCTACGGGCTCCAATCAGCCCCAGCATTTT. The encoded protein is CASSATGSNQPQHF.

The chain is built from TRBV27 and TRBJ1-4, with D hard to call. The CDR3 extends over 18 amino acids. The germline CDR1 and CDR2 sequences are MNHEY and SMNVEV (reference sequence). With 1 base removed from V and 5 bases from J, the gap between germline ends came to 20 bases. The CDR3 coding sequence is TGTGCCAGCAGTTTATATGGGCCCCGAAGCCCCCTCAATGAAAAACTGTTTTTT. Its translation: CASSLYGPRSPLNEKLFF. Variable domain in full (rest from reference TRBV27 and TRBJ1-4): EAQVTQNPRYLITVTGKKLTVTCSQNMNHEYMSWYRQDPGLGLRQIYYSMNVEVTDKGDVPEGYKVSRKEKRNFPLILESPSPNQTSLYFCASSLYGPRSPLNEKLFFGSGTQLSVL.

The chain recombines TRBV4-1 with TRBJ1-6; no clear D gene. Trimming removed 1 base from V and 0 bases from J, with 7 bases in between. The CDR3 is 16 amino acids. The germline gives CDR1 MGHRA, CDR2 YSYEKL. The CDR3 bases are TGCGCCAGCAGCCAAGGCTCAAGCTCCTATAATTCACCCCTCCACTTT. Amino acids: CASSQGSSSYNSPLHF.

This rearrangement joins TRBV11-2 to TRBJ2-2; weak D call: TRBD1 (5 bases). Per the germline V gene, CDR1 is SGHAT and CDR2 is FQNNGV. CDR3 length: 18 amino acids. V was shortened by 0 bases and J by 1 base, with 15 bases between the two germline ends. The CDR3 is CASSLEAFPGLNTGELFF. The CDR3 DNA reads TGTGCCAGCAGCTTAGAAGCCTTTCCAGGGCTGAACACCGGGGAGCTGTTTTTT.